One and the same sample provided the 24 T cell receptor beta chains below, sequenced in a study of T cells in localized non-small cell lung cancer. Clones were sequenced by immunoSEQ multiplex PCR, and TCRdb holds only the in-frame ones, with some missing. The sample carries approximately 40,000 clones, around nine tenths recorded once. Sequenced material: peripheral blood, taken before any cancer treatment. The source is a man aged 18 to 50 with stage I lung adenocarcinoma.

This clone has just a few counts. The rearrangement links TRBV23-1 to TRBJ1-1, with 9 bases fitting TRBD1. TRBV23-1 counts as an open reading frame of uncertain function. The V and J ends lost 0 bases and 3 bases, in that order; junction bases with no gene match: 2. This CDR3 is built from 15 residues. In DNA, the CDR3 is TGCGCCAGCAGTCAATCGAGGGACAGGGACACTGAAGCTTTCTTT. It codes for CASSQSRDRDTEAFF.

This chain uses TRBV7-9 with TRBJ1-1; D call uncertain. V was trimmed by 6 bases and J by 14 bases, leaving 16 bases between them. CDR3 length: 11 residues. Germline V gene sequence: CDR1 SEHNR, CDR2 FQNEAQ (reference sequence). For the CDR3, the DNA is TGTGCCAGCAGTTTAATCTCGAGTCGGTTCTTT. As protein: CASSLISSRFF.

The chain employs TRBV19 and TRBJ1-1; D might be TRBD1 (5 bases). CDR3 length: 14 residues. Germline CDR1 is LNHDA and CDR2 is SQIVND (reference sequence). V lost 3 bases and J lost 1, with 9 bases in between. CDR3 bases: TGTGCCAGTAGTATTCAGACAGAGAACACTGAAGCTTTCTTT. It specifies CASSIQTENTEAFF.

The chain recombines TRBV6-6 with TRBJ2-1, with unresolved D. CDR3 length equals 13 residues. Trimming took off 6 bases at V and 9 bases at J, with 15 bases between the two ends. Germline V CDR1 and CDR2: MNHNY, SVGAGI (reference sequence). In DNA form, the CDR3 reads TGTGCCAGCAGCCCTCCGATTAGTATTGAGCAGTTCTTC. Translating it yields CASSPPISIEQFF.

V is TRBV9 and J is TRBJ2-1; 7 bases agree with TRBD1. With 0 bases clipped from V and 4 bases from J, the junction kept 13 bases outside the gene matches. The CDR3 runs to 18 residues. Germline values: CDR1 SGDLS, CDR2 YYNGEE. Here the CDR3 DNA reads TGTGCCAGCAGCGTAGGGCCCCGCTTGGGACAGACTTACAATGAGCAGTTCTTC. Encoded protein: CASSVGPRLGQTYNEQFF.

V is TRBV30 and J is TRBJ1-2; the D gene is possibly TRBD1 (5 bases). V was cut by 4 bases and J by 4 bases, with 10 bases left in between. The germline gives CDR1 GTSNPN, CDR2 SVGIG (reference sequence). The CDR3 length is 12 residues. The CDR3, as DNA: TGTGCCTGGAACCAGGGAAGCTATGGCTACACCTTC. Translation: CAWNQGSYGYTF.

In its sample, this clone was seen once. This sequence joins TRBV7-2 and TRBJ1-2; no clear D. The V end was cut by 1 base, the J end by 7 bases, with 10 bases between. CDR1 and CDR2 (germline): SGHTA, FQGNSA. The CDR3 runs 13 residues. CDR3 nucleotide sequence: TGTGCCAGCAGCTTAGACCTTGGCAGTGGCTACACCTTC. It codes for CASSLDLGSGYTF.

Comments on this clone: This same CDR3 is encoded by further DNA sequences in the sample. The V and J genes are TRBV19 and TRBJ1-2, with 8 bases identical to TRBD1. The germline gives CDR1 LNHDA, CDR2 SQIVND (reference sequence). The ends lost 3 bases at V and 3 bases at J; junction bases unmatched: 3. This CDR3 comprises 14 residues. The DNA of the CDR3 is TGTGCCAGTAGTATTCAGGGGGCAGACTATGGCTACACCTTC. Its translation: CASSIQGADYGYTF.

This rearrangement joins TRBV18 to TRBJ2-5; no firm D call. Germline values: CDR1 KGHSH, CDR2 LQKENI. V shed 2 bases and J shed 1 base, with 8 bases lying between them. The CDR3 is 14 amino acids. The CDR3 nucleotides are TGTGCCAGCTCACCAAAGGAATTCCAAGAGACCCAGTACTTC. This sequence encodes CASSPKEFQETQYF. Full variable domain (rest looked up from reference TRBV18 and TRBJ2-5): NAGVMQNPRHLVRRRGQEARLRCSPMKGHSHVYWYRQLPEEGLKFMVYLQKENIIDESGMPKERFSAEFPKEGPSILRIQQVVRGDSAAYFCASSPKEFQETQYFGPGTRLLVL.

The DNA for the CDR3 is TGTGCCAGCAGCTTAGGTGCCGGGGAGGCCGTCTATGGCTACACCTTC. Its protein product is CASSLGAGEAVYGYTF. V is TRBV7-2 and J is TRBJ1-2; no reliable D call. The CDR3 sequence is 16 residues long. The germline V and J ends were trimmed by 1 base and 4 bases, with 16 bases remaining between them. The germline V gene has CDR1 SGHTA and CDR2 FQGNSA.

The chain has TRBV28 and TRBJ1-4, with D perhaps TRBD1 (5 bases). The CDR3 totals 14 residues. Trimming pared 4 bases from V and 7 bases from J, leaving 13 bases between. Germline V gene data show CDR1 as MDHEN and CDR2 as SYDVKM. The CDR3 here is CASSWGEVGEKLFF. CDR3 DNA sequence: TGTGCCAGCAGTTGGGGGGAGGTGGGTGAAAAACTGTTTTTT.

The rearrangement uses TRBV7-3 and TRBJ1-1; 8 bases are shared with TRBD1. V trimming: 2 bases; J trimming: 1 base; junction bases outside the gene matches: 0. The CDR3 sequence is 14 residues long. The germline gives CDR1 SGHTA, CDR2 FQGTGA. The CDR3 loop is CASSLQGANTEAFF. The CDR3 bases are TGTGCCAGCAGCTTACAGGGGGCGAACACTGAAGCTTTCTTT.

The genes are TRBV6-5 and TRBJ1-2; D possibly corresponds to TRBD1 (6 bases). Germline CDR1 and CDR2: MNHEY and SVGAGI. V lost 0 bases and J 8 bases, leaving 13 bases between the germline ends. The CDR3 covers 14 residues. The CDR3: CASSYSGRGRGYTF. The CDR3 region has the DNA TGTGCCAGCAGTTACTCGGGCAGGGGCAGGGGCTACACCTTC.

This chain links TRBV20-1 with TRBJ1-2; D remains unclear. The CDR3 runs to 11 residues. Trimming stripped 6 bases from V and 5 bases from J, with 10 bases between. The V gene's germline CDR1 is DFQATT and CDR2 SNEGSKA (reference sequence). Here the CDR3 DNA reads TGCAGTGCGTCCGGGGATTATGGCTACACCTTC. Amino acids: CSASGDYGYTF.

The table lists this clone with a count of one. This chain links TRBV6-1 with TRBJ2-1; 7 positions match TRBD1. V was clipped by 8 bases and J by 6 bases; unmatched bases: 10. The CDR3 is 14 amino acids. Germline assignment: CDR1 MNHNS and CDR2 SASEGT. The CDR3 sequence: CASLKATGRNEQFF. The CDR3 region has the DNA TGTGCCAGCCTCAAAGCGACAGGGCGCAATGAGCAGTTCTTC.

The chain uses TRBV9 and TRBJ1-4; D is uncertain. The germline V gene encodes CDR1 SGDLS and CDR2 YYNGEE. The length of the CDR3 is 15 residues. V lost 4 bases, J lost 0 bases, and 10 bases lay in between. The CDR3 DNA sequence: TGTGCCAGCAGCCCGACCGGGGCAACTAATGAAAAACTGTTTTTT. Its protein product is CASSPTGATNEKLFF.

The CDR3 loop is CASSWGTVQETQYF. The DNA of the CDR3 is TGCGCCAGCAGCTGGGGGACAGTCCAAGAGACCCAGTACTTC. The V and J genes are TRBV5-1 and TRBJ2-5, with 7 positions matching TRBD1. This CDR3 has 14 amino acids. Losses at the gene ends were 3 bases for V and 1 base for J; bases not matched to a gene: 3. Germline assignment: CDR1 SGHRS and CDR2 YFSETQ. The entire variable domain, with the rest obtained from reference TRBV5-1 and TRBJ2-5, is as follows: KAGVTQTPRYLIKTRGQQVTLSCSPISGHRSVSWYQQTPGQGLQFLFEYFSETQRNKGNFPGRFSGRQFSNSRSEMNVSTLELGDSALYLCASSWGTVQETQYFGPGTRLLVL.

In its sample, this clone was seen once. The chain joins TRBV7-2 to TRBJ1-1; D gene ambiguous. V lost 5 bases, J lost 1 base, and 14 bases lay in between. Germline CDR1 is SGHTA and CDR2 is FQGNSA. This CDR3 is 15 amino acids long. This CDR3 reads CASSPPMSGNTEAFF. CDR3 DNA sequence: TGTGCCAGCAGCCCCCCCATGTCAGGGAACACTGAAGCTTTCTTT.

The chain uses TRBV20-1 and TRBJ1-2; D not certain. Per the germline V gene, CDR1 is DFQATT and CDR2 is SNEGSKA (reference sequence). V dropped 7 bases and J dropped 3 bases, with 3 bases sitting between them. This CDR3 is 9 amino acids long. CDR3 amino acids: CSGDYGYTF. The CDR3 region has the DNA TGCAGTGGGGACTATGGCTACACCTTC.

The chain recombines TRBV7-6 with TRBJ2-7, with 7 bases identical to TRBD2. The germline V gene has CDR1 SGHVS and CDR2 FNYEAQ. The CDR3 consists of 14 residues. With 1 base clipped from V and 5 bases from J, the junction kept 5 bases outside the gene matches. DNA for the CDR3: TGTGCCAGCAGCTTAGTGGGGGGGATCGACGAGCAGTACTTC. This sequence encodes CASSLVGGIDEQYF.

The V gene is TRBV5-6, the J gene TRBJ1-6; 9 bases align to TRBD1. The germline V gene has CDR1 SGHDT and CDR2 YYEEEE. Trimming at V came to 1 base and at J to 7 bases, leaving 3 bases not matched to a gene. This CDR3 contains 15 residues. The CDR3 loop is CASSLRGQGNSPLHF. The CDR3 nucleotides read TGTGCCAGCAGCTTGCGGGGACAGGGAAATTCACCCCTCCACTTT.

The chain employs TRBV30 and TRBJ1-3; D is unclear. Germline-derived CDR1 and CDR2 are GTSNPN and SVGIG (reference sequence). Trimming removed 4 bases from V and 4 bases from J, with 8 bases in between. This CDR3 region has 12 residues. The CDR3 reads CAWKESGNTIYF. The CDR3 coding sequence is TGTGCCTGGAAGGAGTCGGGAAACACCATATATTTT. The full variable domain, in which reference TRBV30 and TRBJ1-3 provide the parts outside the CDR3, is SQTIHQWPATLVQPVGSPLSLECTVEGTSNPNLYWYRQAAGRGLQLLFYSVGIGQISSEVPQNLSASRPQDRQFILSSKKLLLSDSGFYLCAWKESGNTIYFGEGSWLTVV.

Worth noting for this clone: Germline is not matched at one junction end, which may reflect a read error. CDR3 protein: CASSLGVANYGYTF. The CDR3 bases are TGTGCCAGCAGTTTGGGAGTTGCTAATTATGGCTACACCTTC. The chain combines TRBV28 with TRBJ1-2; D uncertain. This CDR3 comprises 14 residues. The germline V gene encodes CDR1 MDHEN and CDR2 SYDVKM.

The rearrangement uses TRBV7-8 and TRBJ1-2; D is unclear. The CDR3 totals 15 residues. Germline V lookup: CDR1 SGHVS, CDR2 FQNEAQ. V lost 0 bases to trimming and J lost 4 bases, with 12 bases between them. The CDR3 region is CASSLAGESLYGYTF. The CDR3 DNA reads as TGTGCCAGCAGCTTAGCTGGGGAATCCCTCTATGGCTACACCTTC.